Presented here are 7 T cell receptor beta chains from one specimen sequenced in a study of Ad26.COV2.S vaccination and SARS-CoV-2 variants. Treatment noted: over 15 received Ad26.COV2.S at low or high dose, single or two shots; 5 received placebo; per-sample allocation not given. Collection of the samples took place on day 63 after the first injection of vaccine or placebo. Method: immunoSEQ multiplex PCR; TCRdb's copy keeps in-frame clones and lacks some. The table includes under 600,000 clones, about nine tenths detected once. The sample was peripheral blood, taken in a trial of Ad26.COV2.S vaccine versus placebo. The source of these receptors is a person between 18 and 60 years old who received the Ad26.COV2.S COVID-19 vaccine or a placebo.

The chain recombines TRBV4-1 with TRBJ2-1; 11 nucleotides agree with TRBD2. The ends lost 3 bases at V and 5 bases at J; junction bases unmatched: 3. This CDR3 is built from 15 residues. CDR1 is MGHRA, CDR2 YSYEKL, per germline. CDR3 bases: TGCGCCAGCAGCCAGCTGGGACTAGCGGACAATGAGCAGTTCTTC. It is translated as CASSQLGLADNEQFF.

The chain carries TRBV7-2 and TRBJ1-5; possibly TRBD1 for D (6 bases). The length of the CDR3 is 16 residues. Germline V gene data show CDR1 as SGHTA and CDR2 as FQGNSA. V lost 1 base and J lost 4, with 14 bases in between. As DNA, the CDR3 is TGTGCCAGCAGCTTAGTGTGGGGGGCGACGAATCAGCCCCAGCATTTT. The encoded protein is CASSLVWGATNQPQHF.

V and J are TRBV29-1 and TRBJ2-3; 10 bases line up with TRBD2. CDR1 is SQVTM and CDR2 is ANQGSEA in the germline V gene. Trimming removed 4 bases from V and 8 bases from J; junction bases left unmatched: 18. The CDR3 extends over 17 amino acids. CDR3 amino acids: CSVAEERSGRDLGTQYF. CDR3 coding DNA: TGCAGCGTTGCCGAGGAAAGAAGCGGGAGGGACCTCGGTACGCAGTATTTT.

The chain recombines TRBV30 with TRBJ1-2; TRBD1 aligns across 7 bases. Germline CDR1 is GTSNPN and CDR2 is SVGIG (reference sequence). The V and J ends lost 8 bases and 2 bases, in that order; junction bases with no gene match: 8. CDR3 length: 13 amino acids. The CDR3 sequence is CAEIGGENYGYTF. As DNA, the CDR3 is TGTGCCGAGATAGGGGGCGAGAACTATGGCTACACCTTC.

The gene calls are TRBV27 and TRBJ2-2; D is ambiguous. V gave up 0 bases and J gave up 5 bases, with 4 bases separating them. Germline V CDR1 and CDR2: MNHEY, SMNVEV (reference sequence). The CDR3 covers 13 residues. CDR3: CASSLSRTGELFF. CDR3 in DNA: TGTGCCAGCAGTTTATCGAGGACCGGGGAGCTGTTTTTT.

The chain recombines TRBV6-5 with TRBJ2-5; perhaps D is TRBD1 or TRBD2 (6 bases each). V lost 8 bases and J 5 bases, leaving 15 bases between the germline ends. The germline CDR1 and CDR2 sequences are MNHEY and SVGAGI. This CDR3 contains 13 residues. The CDR3 protein is CASSRGRWETQYF. CDR3 coding DNA: TGTGCCAGCTCTCGGGGGCGATGGGAGACCCAGTACTTC.

V gene TRBV3-1 (or the pseudogene TRBV3-2) combines with J gene TRBJ2-5, with 11 positions matching TRBD2. CDR3 length: 13 residues. V lost 9 bases, J lost 3 bases, and 3 bases stayed unmatched. The germline CDR1 and CDR2 sequences are LGHDT and YNNKEL (reference sequence). CDR3 nucleotides: TGTGCCAGTCTACTAGCGGGGGAAGAGACCCAGTACTTC. Amino acid sequence: CASLLAGEETQYF.